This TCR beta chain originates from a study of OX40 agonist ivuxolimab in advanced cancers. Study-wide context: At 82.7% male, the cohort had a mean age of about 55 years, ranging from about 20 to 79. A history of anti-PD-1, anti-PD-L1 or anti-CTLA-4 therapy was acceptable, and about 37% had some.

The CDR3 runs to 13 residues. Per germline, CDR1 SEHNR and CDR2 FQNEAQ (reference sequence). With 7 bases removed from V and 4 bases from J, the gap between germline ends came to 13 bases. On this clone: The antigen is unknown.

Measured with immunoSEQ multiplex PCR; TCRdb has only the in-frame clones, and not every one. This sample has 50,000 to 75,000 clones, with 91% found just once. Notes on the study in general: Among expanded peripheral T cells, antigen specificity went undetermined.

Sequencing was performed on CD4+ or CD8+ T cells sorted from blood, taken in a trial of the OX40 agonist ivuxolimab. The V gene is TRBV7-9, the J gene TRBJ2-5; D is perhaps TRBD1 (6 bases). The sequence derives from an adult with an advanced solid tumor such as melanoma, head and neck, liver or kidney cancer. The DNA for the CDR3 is TGTGCCAGCAAGTCAGGGGCGGCAGAGACCCAGTACTTC. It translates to CASKSGAAETQYF.